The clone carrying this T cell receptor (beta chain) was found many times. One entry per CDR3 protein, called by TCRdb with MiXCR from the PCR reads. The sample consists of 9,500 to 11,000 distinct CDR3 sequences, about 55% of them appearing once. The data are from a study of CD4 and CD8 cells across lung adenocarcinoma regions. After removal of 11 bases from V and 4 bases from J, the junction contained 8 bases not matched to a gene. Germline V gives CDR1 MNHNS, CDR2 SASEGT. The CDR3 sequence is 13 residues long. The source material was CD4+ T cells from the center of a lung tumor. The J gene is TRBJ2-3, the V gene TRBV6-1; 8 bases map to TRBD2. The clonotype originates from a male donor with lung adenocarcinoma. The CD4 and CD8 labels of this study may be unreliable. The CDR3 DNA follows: TGTGCCGCGGGGGGTTCGTTTCCAGATACGCAGTATTTT. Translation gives CAAGGSFPDTQYF.